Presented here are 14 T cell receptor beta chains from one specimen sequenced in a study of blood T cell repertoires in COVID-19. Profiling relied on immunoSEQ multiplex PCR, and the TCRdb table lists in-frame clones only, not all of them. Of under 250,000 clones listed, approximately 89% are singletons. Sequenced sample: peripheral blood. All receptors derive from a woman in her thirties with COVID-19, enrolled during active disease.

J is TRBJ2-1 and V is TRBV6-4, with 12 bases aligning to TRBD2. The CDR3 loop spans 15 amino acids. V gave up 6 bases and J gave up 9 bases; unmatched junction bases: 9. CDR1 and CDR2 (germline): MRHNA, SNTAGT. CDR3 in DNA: TGTGCCAGCAGCCCGACTAGCGGGAGTAAAGGTGAGCAGTTCTTC. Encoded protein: CASSPTSGSKGEQFF.

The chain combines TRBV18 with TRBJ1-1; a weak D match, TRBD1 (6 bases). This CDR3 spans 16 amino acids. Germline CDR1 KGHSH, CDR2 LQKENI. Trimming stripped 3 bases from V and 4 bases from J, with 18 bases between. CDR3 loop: CASSPLSQGDGTEAFF. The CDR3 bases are TGTGCCAGCTCACCGCTATCACAGGGCGACGGCACTGAAGCTTTCTTT.

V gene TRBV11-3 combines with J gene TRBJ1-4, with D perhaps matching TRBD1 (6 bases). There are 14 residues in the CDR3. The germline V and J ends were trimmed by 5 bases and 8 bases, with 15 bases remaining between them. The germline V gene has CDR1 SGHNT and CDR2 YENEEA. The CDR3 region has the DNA TGTGCCAGCAGCCCGGGCAGGGGTCAAGAAAAACTGTTTTTT. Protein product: CASSPGRGQEKLFF.

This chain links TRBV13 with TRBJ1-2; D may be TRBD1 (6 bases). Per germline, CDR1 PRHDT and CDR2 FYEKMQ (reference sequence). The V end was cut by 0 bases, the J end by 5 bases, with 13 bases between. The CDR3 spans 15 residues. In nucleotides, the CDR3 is TGTGCCAGCAGCTTAGGGGACAGAAGGCGGTATGGCTACACCTTC. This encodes CASSLGDRRRYGYTF.

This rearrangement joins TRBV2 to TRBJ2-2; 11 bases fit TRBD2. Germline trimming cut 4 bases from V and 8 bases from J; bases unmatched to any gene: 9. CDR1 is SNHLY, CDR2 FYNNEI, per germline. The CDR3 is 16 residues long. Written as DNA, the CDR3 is TGTGCCAGCAGTGTCGAACTAGCGGGGGTATCAGGGGAGCTGTTTTTT. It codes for CASSVELAGVSGELFF.

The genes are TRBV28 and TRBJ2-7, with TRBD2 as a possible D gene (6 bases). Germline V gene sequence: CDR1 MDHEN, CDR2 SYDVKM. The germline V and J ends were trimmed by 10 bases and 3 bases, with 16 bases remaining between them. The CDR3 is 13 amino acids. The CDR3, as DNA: TGTGCCACCCAGAGCGGGTCCTACTACGAGCAGTACGTC. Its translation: CATQSGSYYEQYV.

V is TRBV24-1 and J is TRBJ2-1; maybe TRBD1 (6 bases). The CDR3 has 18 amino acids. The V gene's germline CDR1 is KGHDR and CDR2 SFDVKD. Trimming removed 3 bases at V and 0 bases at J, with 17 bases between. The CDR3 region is CATSDAAPSRGSYNEQFF. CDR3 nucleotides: TGTGCCACCAGTGATGCGGCTCCTAGCAGGGGCTCCTACAATGAGCAGTTCTTC.

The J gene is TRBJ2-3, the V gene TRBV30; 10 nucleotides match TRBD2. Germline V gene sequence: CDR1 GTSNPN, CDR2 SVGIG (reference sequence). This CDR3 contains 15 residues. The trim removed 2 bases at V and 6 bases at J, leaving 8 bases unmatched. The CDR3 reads CAWSSGLAGVDTQYF. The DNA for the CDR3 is TGTGCCTGGAGTTCGGGGCTAGCGGGAGTGGATACGCAGTATTTT.

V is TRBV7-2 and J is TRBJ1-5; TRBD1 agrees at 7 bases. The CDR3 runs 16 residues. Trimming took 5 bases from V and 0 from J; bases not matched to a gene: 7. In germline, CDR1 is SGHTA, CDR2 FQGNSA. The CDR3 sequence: CASSPGQVYSNQPQHF. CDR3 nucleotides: TGTGCCAGCAGCCCAGGACAGGTCTATAGCAATCAGCCCCAGCATTTT. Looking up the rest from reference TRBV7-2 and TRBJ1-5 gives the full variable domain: GAGVSQSPSNKVTEKGKDVELRCDPISGHTALYWYRQSLGQGLEFLIYFQGNSAPDKSGLPSDRFSAERTGGSVSTLTIQRTQQEDSAVYLCASSPGQVYSNQPQHFGDGTRLSIL.

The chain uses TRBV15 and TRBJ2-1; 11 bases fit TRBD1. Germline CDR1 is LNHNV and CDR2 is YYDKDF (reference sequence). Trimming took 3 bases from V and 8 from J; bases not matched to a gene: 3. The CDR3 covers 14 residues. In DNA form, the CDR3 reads TGTGCCACCAGCAGTGGACAGGGGGCCGATGAGCAGTTCTTC. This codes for CATSSGQGADEQFF.

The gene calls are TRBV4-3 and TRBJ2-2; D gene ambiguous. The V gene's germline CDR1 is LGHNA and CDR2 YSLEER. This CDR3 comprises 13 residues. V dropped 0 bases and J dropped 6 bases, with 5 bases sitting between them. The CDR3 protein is CASSQERAGELFF. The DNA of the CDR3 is TGCGCCAGCAGCCAAGAGCGCGCCGGGGAGCTGTTTTTT.

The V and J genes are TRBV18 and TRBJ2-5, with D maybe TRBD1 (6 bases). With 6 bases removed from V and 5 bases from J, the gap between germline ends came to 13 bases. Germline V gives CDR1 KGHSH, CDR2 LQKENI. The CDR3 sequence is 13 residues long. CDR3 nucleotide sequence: TGTGCCAGCTCGGCCAGTCAGGGGGAGACCCAGTACTTC. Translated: CASSASQGETQYF.

This chain's CDR3 is CASSQTGTGGDTQYF. The CDR3 bases are TGTGCCAGCAGCCAAACTGGGACAGGGGGAGATACGCAGTATTTT. V usage is TRBV3-1 (or the pseudogene TRBV3-2) and J usage is TRBJ2-3; 11 bases align to TRBD1. This CDR3 has 15 residues. V dropped 2 bases and J dropped 5; count of bases not matched to a gene: 3. Germline V gene lookup returns CDR1 LGHDT and CDR2 YNNKEL (reference sequence).

CDR3 in DNA: TGTGCCAGCAGCGTAGAGAGGGTTACTGAGCAGTTCTTC. It yields the protein CASSVERVTEQFF. This chain uses TRBV9 with TRBJ2-1, with D possibly matching TRBD2 (5 bases). Germline-derived CDR1 and CDR2 are SGDLS and YYNGEE. The CDR3 length is 13 residues. Trimming removed 0 bases from V and 9 bases from J, with 10 bases in between.